The 3 T cell receptor beta chains below all came from one sample that was sequenced in a study of post-analysis software for immune sequencing data. Findings of the study overall: Patients had higher frequencies than controls of five or six TRBV segments, including TRBV5-6, TRBV5-1 and TRBV20-1.

Which antigens these TCRs recognize remains unknown. Libraries were made from TCR beta cDNA, and they carried unique molecular identifiers. One entry per CDR3 protein results from TCRdb running MiXCR on the PCR reads. The repertoire holds over 300,000 distinct CDR3 sequences, with about a third as singletons. Material for sequencing was blood. Receptor source: a girl aged 10 to 17 with multiple sclerosis.

The table lists this clonotype with a few counts. The chain has TRBV6-5 and TRBJ2-6, with TRBD1 matching over 9 bases. Germline CDR1 reads MNHEY; CDR2 reads SVGAGI. The V segment lost 4 bases and the J segment 1 base; nucleotides outside the gene matches: 8. The CDR3 covers 18 residues. The CDR3 protein is CASSSSTGGRSGANVLTF. The DNA of the CDR3 is TGTGCCAGCAGTTCCTCGACAGGGGGGAGGTCTGGGGCCAACGTCCTGACTTTC.

The V and J genes are TRBV5-1 and TRBJ1-2; weak D call: TRBD1 (5 bases). Per germline, CDR1 SGHRS and CDR2 YFSETQ. V lost 3 bases, J lost 8 bases, and 14 bases lay in between. This CDR3 spans 13 amino acids. The CDR3 spells CASSSASEGGYTF. CDR3 nucleotide sequence: TGCGCCAGCAGCTCTGCTTCGGAGGGGGGCTACACCTTC.

This clonotype appeared a few times. V usage is TRBV12-3 or TRBV12-4 and J usage is TRBJ2-3; D is possibly TRBD1 or TRBD2 (5 bases each). The CDR3 sequence is 16 residues long. Trimming left V 6 bases short and J 2 bases short, with 18 bases between. The CDR3 region has the DNA TGTGCCAGCAGCCCGAGGGGATATTACGACACAGATACGCAGTATTTT. This translates into CASSPRGYYDTDTQYF.